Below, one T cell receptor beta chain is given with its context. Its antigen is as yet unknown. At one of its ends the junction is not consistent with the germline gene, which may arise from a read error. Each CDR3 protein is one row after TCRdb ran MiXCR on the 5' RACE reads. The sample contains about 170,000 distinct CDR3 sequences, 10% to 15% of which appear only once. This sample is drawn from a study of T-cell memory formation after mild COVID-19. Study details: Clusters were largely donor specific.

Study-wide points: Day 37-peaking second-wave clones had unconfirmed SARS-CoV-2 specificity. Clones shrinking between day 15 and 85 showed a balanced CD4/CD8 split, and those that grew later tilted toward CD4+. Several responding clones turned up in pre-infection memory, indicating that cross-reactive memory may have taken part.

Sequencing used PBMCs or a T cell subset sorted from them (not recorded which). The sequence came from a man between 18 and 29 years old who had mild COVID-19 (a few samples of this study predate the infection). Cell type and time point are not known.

The CDR3 protein is CASGHRDILF. DNA of the CDR3: TGTGCCAGCGGACACCGGGACATCCTCTTC. The chain employs TRBV28 and TRBJ1-2; tentative D call: TRBD1 (6 bases). From germline, CDR1 is MDHEN and CDR2 SYDVKM. The CDR3 covers 10 residues.